The clone carrying this TCR beta chain was counted a single time. The CDR3 runs to 15 residues. V shed 6 bases, J shed 1 base, and the junction held 5 bases outside the gene matches. Germline values: CDR1 KGHSH, CDR2 LQKENI. Molecular barcoding with unique molecular identifiers was used for the TCRbeta library. From the PCR reads, TCRdb called clonotypes with MiXCR, one entry per CDR3 protein. The data contain about 350,000 distinct CDR3 sequences, 13% of them seen just once; the ten biggest clones take up 3.5% to 4.5%. This sample stems from a study of T-cell reconstitution after alpha-beta-depleted transplantation in children.

The sample in question was PBMCs, obtained from the stem cell graft. This clonotype was obtained from a human donor who donated a stem cell graft to a child with Fanconi anemia. The chain is built from TRBV18 and TRBJ2-2; 7 bases are shared with TRBD1. The CDR3 loop is CASSPDRLNTGELFF. The CDR3 DNA is TGTGCCAGCTCTCCGGACAGGTTGAACACCGGGGAGCTGTTTTTT.